This TCR beta chain was observed in a study of cytomegalovirus exposure and HLA in healthy donors. Across the study: Roughly 170 million T cells yielded some 120 million unique TCR beta sequences in earlier analysis. The study's early data release held about 85 million unique TCRs from HLA-typed donors.

This clone was detected once. V was pared by 4 bases and J by 0 bases, with 11 bases between. Per germline, CDR1 SGHTS and CDR2 YDEGEE. The CDR3 consists of 15 residues. Vbeta (60) and Jbeta (13) primers were used in the PCR. The data were produced by immunoSEQ multiplex PCR, yet TCRdb's version contains in-frame clones alone and is incomplete. This sample has approximately 110,000 clones, with approximately 82% found just once. The clonotype was recovered from a man younger than 45 in good health and CMV-seropositive. The specimen sequenced was PBMCs. The chain carries TRBV5-8 and TRBJ2-4; tentative D call: TRBD2 (5 bases). DNA of the CDR3: TGTGCCAGCAGCGCCCCGGGGTTAGCCAAAAACATTCAGTACTTC. Residues: CASSAPGLAKNIQYF.